This section outlines one TCR beta chain sequence together with its context. Vbeta (60) and Jbeta (13) primers were used in the PCR. Generated by immunoSEQ multiplex PCR, the TCRdb table keeps only in-frame clones and is missing some. The sample holds over 100,000 clones, roughly 85% seen once. The CDR3 sequence is 13 residues long. V lost 4 bases, J lost 8 bases, and 6 bases stayed unmatched. From germline, CDR1 is GTSNPN and CDR2 SVGIG (reference sequence). The data stem from a study of cytomegalovirus exposure and HLA in healthy donors. The TCR was taken from a man aged 25-45 years in good health and CMV-seropositive. This chain connects TRBV30 to TRBJ1-4, with 8 positions matching TRBD1. Sample: PBMCs. CDR3 region: CAWTRQGREKLFF. In DNA form, the CDR3 reads TGTGCCTGGACGAGACAGGGGCGAGAAAAACTGTTTTTT.